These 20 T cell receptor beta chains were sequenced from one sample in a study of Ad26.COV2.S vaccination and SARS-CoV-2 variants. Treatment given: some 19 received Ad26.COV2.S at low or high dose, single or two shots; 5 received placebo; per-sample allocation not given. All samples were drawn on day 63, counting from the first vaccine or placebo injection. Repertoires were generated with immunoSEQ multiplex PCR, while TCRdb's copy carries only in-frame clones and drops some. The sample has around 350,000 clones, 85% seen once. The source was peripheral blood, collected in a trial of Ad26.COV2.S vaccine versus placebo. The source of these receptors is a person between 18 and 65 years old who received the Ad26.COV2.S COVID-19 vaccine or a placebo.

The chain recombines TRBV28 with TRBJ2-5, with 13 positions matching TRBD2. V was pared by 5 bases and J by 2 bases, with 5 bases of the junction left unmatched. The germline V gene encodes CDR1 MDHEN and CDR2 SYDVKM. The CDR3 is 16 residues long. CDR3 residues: CASSPGLAGAQETQYF. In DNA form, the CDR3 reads TGTGCCAGCAGTCCCGGACTAGCGGGGGCACAAGAGACCCAGTACTTC.

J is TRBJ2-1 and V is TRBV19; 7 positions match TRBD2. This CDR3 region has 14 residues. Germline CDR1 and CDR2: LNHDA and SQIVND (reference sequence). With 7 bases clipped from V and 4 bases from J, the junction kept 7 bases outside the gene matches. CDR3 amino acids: CASNSQRGYNEQFF. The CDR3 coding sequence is TGTGCCAGTAACTCTCAGCGGGGATACAATGAGCAGTTCTTC.

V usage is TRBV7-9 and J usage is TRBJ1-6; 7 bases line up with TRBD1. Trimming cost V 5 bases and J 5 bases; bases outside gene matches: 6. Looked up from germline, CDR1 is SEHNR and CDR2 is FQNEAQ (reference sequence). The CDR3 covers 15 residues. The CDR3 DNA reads TGTGCCAGCAGCCCCACGGGACAGAATAATTCACCCCTCCACTTT. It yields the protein CASSPTGQNNSPLHF. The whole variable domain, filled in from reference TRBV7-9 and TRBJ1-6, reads DTGVSQNPRHKITKRGQNVTFRCDPISEHNRLYWYRQTLGQGPEFLTYFQNEAQLEKSRLLSDRFSAERPKGSFSTLEIQRTEQGDSAMYLCASSPTGQNNSPLHFGNGTRLTVT.

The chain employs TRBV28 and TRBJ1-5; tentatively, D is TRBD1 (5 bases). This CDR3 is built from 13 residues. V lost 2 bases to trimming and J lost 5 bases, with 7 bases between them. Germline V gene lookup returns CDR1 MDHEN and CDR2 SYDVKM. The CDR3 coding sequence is TGTGCCAGCAGTTTAACGGGGGATCAGCCCCAGCATTTT. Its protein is CASSLTGDQPQHF.

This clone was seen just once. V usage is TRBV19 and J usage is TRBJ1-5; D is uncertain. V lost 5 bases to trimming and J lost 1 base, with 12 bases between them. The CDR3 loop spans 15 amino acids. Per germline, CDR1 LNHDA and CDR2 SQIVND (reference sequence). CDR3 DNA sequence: TGTGCCAGTAGTCTTGTACAGACGAGCAATCAGCCCCAGCATTTT. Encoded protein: CASSLVQTSNQPQHF.

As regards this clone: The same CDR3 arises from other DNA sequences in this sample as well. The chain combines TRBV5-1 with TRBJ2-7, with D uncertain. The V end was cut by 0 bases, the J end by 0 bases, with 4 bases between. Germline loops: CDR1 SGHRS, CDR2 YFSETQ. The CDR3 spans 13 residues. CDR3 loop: CASSLASSYEQYF. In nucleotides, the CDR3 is TGCGCCAGCAGCTTGGCCAGCTCCTACGAGCAGTACTTC. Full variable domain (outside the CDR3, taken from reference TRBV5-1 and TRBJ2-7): KAGVTQTPRYLIKTRGQQVTLSCSPISGHRSVSWYQQTPGQGLQFLFEYFSETQRNKGNFPGRFSGRQFSNSRSEMNVSTLELGDSALYLCASSLASSYEQYFGPGTRLTVT.

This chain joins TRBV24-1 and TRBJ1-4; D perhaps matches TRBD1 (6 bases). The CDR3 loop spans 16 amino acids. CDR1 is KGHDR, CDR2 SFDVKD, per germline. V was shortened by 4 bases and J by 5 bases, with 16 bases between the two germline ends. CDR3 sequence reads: CATSDLTEGVNEKLFF. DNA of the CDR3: TGTGCCACCAGTGACCTTACGGAGGGGGTAAATGAAAAACTGTTTTTT.

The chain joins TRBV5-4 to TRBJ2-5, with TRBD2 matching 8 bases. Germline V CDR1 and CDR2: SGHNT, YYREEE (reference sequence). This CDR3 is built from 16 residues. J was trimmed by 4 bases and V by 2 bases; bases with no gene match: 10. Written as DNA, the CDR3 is TGTGCCAGCAGCTTCTTGGGTAGCGGGGTGGGAGAGACCCAGTACTTC. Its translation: CASSFLGSGVGETQYF. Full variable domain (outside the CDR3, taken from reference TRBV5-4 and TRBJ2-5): ETGVTQSPTHLIKTRGQQVTLRCSSQSGHNTVSWYQQALGQGPQFIFQYYREEENGRGNFPPRFSGLQFPNYSSELNVNALELDDSALYLCASSFLGSGVGETQYFGPGTRLLVL.

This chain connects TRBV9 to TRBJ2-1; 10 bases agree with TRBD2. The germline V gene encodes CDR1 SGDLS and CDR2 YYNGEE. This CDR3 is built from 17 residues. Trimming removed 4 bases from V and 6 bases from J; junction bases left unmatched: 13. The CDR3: CASSPSASGSSVNEQFF. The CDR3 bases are TGTGCCAGCAGCCCGTCCGCTAGCGGGAGCAGTGTCAATGAGCAGTTCTTC.

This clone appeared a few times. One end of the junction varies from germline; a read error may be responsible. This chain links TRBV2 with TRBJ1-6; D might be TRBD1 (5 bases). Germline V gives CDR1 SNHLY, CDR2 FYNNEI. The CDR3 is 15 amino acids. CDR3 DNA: TGTGCCAGCAGTCAAGCAGGGTGGCGGGATTCACCCCTCCACTTT. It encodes CASSQAGWRDSPLHF.

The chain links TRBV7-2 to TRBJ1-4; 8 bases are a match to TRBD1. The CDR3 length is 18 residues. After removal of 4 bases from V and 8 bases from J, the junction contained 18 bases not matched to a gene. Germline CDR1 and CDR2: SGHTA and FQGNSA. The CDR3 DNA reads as TGTGCCAGCAGCTCGAAGCCCAGGGGGCGGGTAGGAGTCGAAAAACTGTTTTTT. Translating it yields CASSSKPRGRVGVEKLFF.

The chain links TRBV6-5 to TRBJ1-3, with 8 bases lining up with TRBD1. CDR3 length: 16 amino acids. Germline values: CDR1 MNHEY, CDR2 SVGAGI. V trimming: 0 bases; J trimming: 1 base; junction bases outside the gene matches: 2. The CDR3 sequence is CASSYSDRVSGNTIYF. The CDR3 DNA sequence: TGTGCCAGCAGTTACTCGGACAGGGTTTCTGGAAACACCATATATTTT.

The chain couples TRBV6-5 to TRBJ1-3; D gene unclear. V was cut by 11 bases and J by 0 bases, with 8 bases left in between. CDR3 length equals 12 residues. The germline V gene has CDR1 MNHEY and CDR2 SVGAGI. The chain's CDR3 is CACSFSGNTIYF. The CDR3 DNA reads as TGTGCCTGCTCGTTCTCTGGAAACACCATATATTTT.

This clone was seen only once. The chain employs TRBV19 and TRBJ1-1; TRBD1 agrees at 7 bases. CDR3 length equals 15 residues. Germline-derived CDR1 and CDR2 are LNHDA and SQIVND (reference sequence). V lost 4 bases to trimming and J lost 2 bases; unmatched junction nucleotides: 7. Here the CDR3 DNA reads TGTGCCAGTAGTACAGACAGGGCTATCAACACTGAAGCTTTCTTT. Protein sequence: CASSTDRAINTEAFF.

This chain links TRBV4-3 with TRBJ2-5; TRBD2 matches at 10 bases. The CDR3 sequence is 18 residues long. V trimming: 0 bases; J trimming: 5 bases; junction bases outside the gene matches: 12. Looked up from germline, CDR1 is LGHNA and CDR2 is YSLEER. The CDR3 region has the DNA TGCGCCAGCAGCCAAGATGTCCCCCGAGCGGGGGGGCGTGAGACCCAGTACTTC. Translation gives CASSQDVPRAGGRETQYF.

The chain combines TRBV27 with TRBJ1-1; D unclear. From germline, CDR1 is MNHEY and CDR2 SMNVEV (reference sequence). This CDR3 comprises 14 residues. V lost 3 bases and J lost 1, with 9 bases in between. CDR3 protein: CASSLVRTNTEAFF. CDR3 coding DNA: TGTGCCAGCAGTTTGGTCAGGACGAACACTGAAGCTTTCTTT.

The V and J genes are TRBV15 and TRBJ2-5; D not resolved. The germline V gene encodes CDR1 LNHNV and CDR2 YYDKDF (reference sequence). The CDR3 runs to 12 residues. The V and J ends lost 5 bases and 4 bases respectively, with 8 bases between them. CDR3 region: CATSLVRETQYF. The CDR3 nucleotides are TGTGCCACCAGCCTGGTACGAGAGACCCAGTACTTC.

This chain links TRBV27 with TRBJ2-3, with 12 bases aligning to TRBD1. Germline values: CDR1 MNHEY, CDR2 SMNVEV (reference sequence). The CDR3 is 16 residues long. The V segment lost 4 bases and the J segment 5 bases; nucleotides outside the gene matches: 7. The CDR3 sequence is CASSSRDRGPGDTQYF. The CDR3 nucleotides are TGTGCCAGCAGTTCCCGGGACAGGGGGCCGGGAGATACGCAGTATTTT.

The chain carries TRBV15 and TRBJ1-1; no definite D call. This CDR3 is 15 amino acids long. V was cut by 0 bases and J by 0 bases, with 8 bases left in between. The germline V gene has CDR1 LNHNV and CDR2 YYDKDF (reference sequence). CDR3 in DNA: TGTGCCACCAGCAGAGATTGGCGAATGAACACTGAAGCTTTCTTT. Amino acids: CATSRDWRMNTEAFF. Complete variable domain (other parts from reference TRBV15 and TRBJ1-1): DAMVIQNPRYQVTQFGKPVTLSCSQTLNHNVMYWYQQKSSQAPKLLFHYYDKDFNNEADTPDNFQSRRPNTSFCFLDIRSPGLGDTAMYLCATSRDWRMNTEAFFGQGTRLTVV.

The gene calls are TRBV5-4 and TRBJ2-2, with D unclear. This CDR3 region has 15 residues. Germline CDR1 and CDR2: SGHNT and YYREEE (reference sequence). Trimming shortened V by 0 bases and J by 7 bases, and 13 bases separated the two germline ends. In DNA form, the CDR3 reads TGTGCCAGCAGCTTGGGGCTAGAAAAGGTCGGGGAGCTGTTTTTT. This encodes CASSLGLEKVGELFF.